What follows are 10 T cell receptor beta chains derived from one specimen sequenced in a study of cytomegalovirus exposure and HLA in healthy donors. Researchers ran the PCR with 60 Vbeta and 13 Jbeta primers. TCRdb's copy holds only in-frame clones and misses some; the assay was immunoSEQ multiplex PCR. The sample records about 68,000 clones, roughly four fifths being singletons. Material: PBMCs. These receptors were taken from a human donor in good health.

The rearrangement uses TRBV27 and TRBJ2-1, with D possibly being TRBD1 (5 bases). This CDR3 has 15 amino acids. Germline V gene sequence: CDR1 MNHEY, CDR2 SMNVEV (reference sequence). V shed 5 bases and J shed 0 bases, with 11 bases lying between them. The CDR3 is CASSRSQGSYNEQFF. The CDR3 DNA follows: TGTGCCAGCAGTCGGTCCCAGGGCTCCTACAATGAGCAGTTCTTC.

V gene TRBV6-5 combines with J gene TRBJ1-2; 10 bases match TRBD1. With V trimmed by 6 bases and J by 6 bases, 7 bases remained unmatched. Germline values: CDR1 MNHEY, CDR2 SVGAGI. CDR3 length: 14 residues. CDR3 nucleotide sequence: TGTGCCAGCAGAAGACAGGGGGCGCGTCATGGCTACACCTTC. This codes for CASRRQGARHGYTF.

The genes are TRBV14 and TRBJ1-1; 7 bases are a match to TRBD1. Germline V gene lookup returns CDR1 SGHDN and CDR2 FVKESK. The CDR3 is made up of 16 amino acids. V shed 4 bases, J shed 1 base, and the junction held 9 bases outside the gene matches. CDR3 coding DNA: TGTGCCAGCAGCCCCGGACAGGTCAAGGGGAACACTGAAGCTTTCTTT. It yields the protein CASSPGQVKGNTEAFF.

The rearrangement joins TRBV7-2 to TRBJ2-1; 7 bases agree with TRBD1. J lost 2 bases, V lost 1 base, and 2 bases had no gene match. From germline, CDR1 is SGHTA and CDR2 FQGNSA. This CDR3 comprises 15 residues. The CDR3 coding sequence is TGTGCCAGCAGCTTAGAGGGGGCGGCCTACAATGAGCAGTTCTTC. As protein: CASSLEGAAYNEQFF.

The J gene is TRBJ1-2, the V gene TRBV6-5; 8 nucleotides agree with TRBD1. CDR3 length equals 14 residues. J lost 6 bases, V lost 6 bases, and 9 bases had no gene match. CDR1 MNHEY and CDR2 SVGAGI come from the germline V gene. The CDR3 here is CASRPSGGWDGYTF. The CDR3 DNA reads as TGTGCCAGCAGACCCTCAGGGGGCTGGGATGGCTACACCTTC.

The chain is built from TRBV19 and TRBJ2-2, with D maybe TRBD1 (6 bases). This CDR3 comprises 14 residues. V lost 9 bases and J lost 1, with 12 bases in between. Germline CDR1 is LNHDA and CDR2 is SQIVND (reference sequence). CDR3 DNA: TGTGCCAGCAACAGGGATCTGAACACCGGGGAGCTGTTTTTT. This codes for CASNRDLNTGELFF.

The chain employs TRBV7-6 and TRBJ1-4; D is undetermined. Trimming left V 3 bases short and J 10 bases short, with 15 bases between. Germline V gene lookup returns CDR1 SGHVS and CDR2 FNYEAQ. CDR3 size: 14 residues. The CDR3 sequence: CASSFPPTGGKLFF. Here the CDR3 DNA reads TGTGCCAGCAGCTTCCCCCCCACGGGAGGAAAACTGTTTTTT.

The J gene is TRBJ1-2, the V gene TRBV6-5; 8 nucleotides agree with TRBD1. Germline loops: CDR1 MNHEY, CDR2 SVGAGI. The J segment lost 4 bases and the V segment lost 7 bases, leaving 11 bases of the junction unmatched. This CDR3 has 15 residues. The CDR3 sequence: CASISGQGGVYGYTF. In DNA, the CDR3 is TGTGCCAGCATTTCCGGACAGGGAGGAGTCTATGGCTACACCTTC.

The chain has TRBV7-7 and TRBJ2-2; 11 bases match TRBD2. Unmatched junction bases numbered 6, after V lost 4 bases and J lost 2 bases. Germline CDR1 and CDR2: SSHAT and FNYEAQ (reference sequence). This CDR3 has 17 residues. This CDR3 reads CASSSLAGGSNTGELFF. In DNA form, the CDR3 reads TGTGCCAGCAGCTCGTTAGCGGGGGGGTCCAACACCGGGGAGCTGTTTTTT. The whole variable domain, filled in from reference TRBV7-7 and TRBJ2-2, reads GAGVSQSPRYKVTKRGQDVTLRCDPISSHATLYWYQQALGQGPEFLTYFNYEAQPDKSGLPSDRFSAERPEGSISTLTIQRTEQRDSAMYRCASSSLAGGSNTGELFFGEGSRLTVL.

The V and J genes are TRBV6-5 and TRBJ1-5, with D possibly TRBD1 on 6 matching bases. The V end lost 5 bases, the J end lost 4 bases, and 15 bases lay between the germline ends. The CDR3 runs to 15 residues. CDR1 is MNHEY, CDR2 SVGAGI, per germline. CDR3 DNA sequence: TGTGCCAGCAGTCCGTTATTGACAGGAAATCAGCCCCAGCATTTT. It translates to CASSPLLTGNQPQHF.